The rows below give T cell receptor beta chains drawn from one sample of a study of metastatic and nonmetastatic thyroid tumors. TCRdb re-analyzed the PCR reads through MiXCR. In the table there are tens of thousands of clones, around 13% of which are singletons. Sequencing was performed on blood. These receptors all come from a female donor with papillary thyroid cancer or a benign thyroid nodule (not recorded which). Some clones in this sample may be carry-over from other donors' samples. Each CDR3 is given with its conserved first and last residue. Each record gives: J gene, V gene, CDR3 protein.

>TRBJ1-1|TRBV6-5
CASSYGGSNTEAFF
>TRBJ1-1|TRBV11-3
CASSLRGSGTEAFF
>TRBJ2-1|TRBV12-3/TRBV12-4
CASSQLAGSINEQFF
>TRBJ1-4|TRBV7-6
CASSLLQGSGEKLFF
>TRBJ2-1|TRBV28
CASSSRDSMNEQFF
>TRBJ2-3|TRBV12-3/TRBV12-4
CASSPRWLALLTDTQYF
>TRBJ1-5|TRBV15
CATSREGYEEKYNQPQHF
>TRBJ1-4|TRBV5-6
CASSLEGQGLFNEKLFF
>TRBJ1-1|TRBV18
CASSPGGPNTEAFF
>TRBJ2-7|TRBV6-1
CSSMVRLAYQQYF
>TRBJ1-1|TRBV6-1
CASRSLLNTEAFF
>TRBJ2-7|TRBV7-9
CASSTSGRATYEQYF
>TRBJ2-1|TRBV10-3
CAISETYNEQFF
>TRBJ2-1|TRBV6-1
CASSPLGPKGQFF
>TRBJ2-2|TRBV12-3/TRBV12-4
CASIRSGYANTGELFF